This is a list of T cell receptor beta chains from one sample in a study of T cells in Graves' hyperthyroidism and ophthalmopathy. MiXCR, run by TCRdb on the multiplex PCR reads, gives a single entry per CDR3 protein. Of 400,000 to 500,000 distinct CDR3 sequences in the sample, 14% to 15% were seen once. Sequenced input: blood. All receptors derive from a man between 18 and 35 years old with Graves' ophthalmopathy. Both conserved end residues are part of each CDR3. A D gene is named only where the DNA matches it firmly. The size of a clone is reported for some rows only, either as once, few or many, or as a class for expanded clones.

-	many	TRBV3-1	TRBJ2-7	CASSQGHSGYEQYF	TGTGCCAGCAGCCAAGGGCATAGTGGTTACGAGCAGTACTTC
TRBD1	-	TRBV9	TRBJ1-2	CASSVGPQGANYGYTF	TGTGCCAGCAGCGTAGGGCCACAGGGGGCGAACTATGGCTACACCTTC
-	many	TRBV6-2/TRBV6-3	TRBJ2-6	CASSYRSGANVLTF	TGTGCCAGCAGTTATCGCTCTGGGGCCAACGTCCTGACTTTC
TRBD1	many	TRBV2	TRBJ2-7	CASLRPGQGSYEQYF	TGTGCCAGCCTCAGGCCCGGACAGGGGTCGTACGAGCAGTACTTC
-	many	TRBV3-1	TRBJ2-7	CASSQEGRPNYEQYF	TGTGCCAGCAGCCAAGAAGGACGTCCCAACTACGAGCAGTACTTC
TRBD2	-	TRBV3-1	TRBJ2-5	CASSRATAGEETQYF	TGTGCCAGCAGCCGAGCGACAGCGGGGGAAGAGACCCAGTACTTC
TRBD2	many	TRBV6-1	TRBJ2-7	CASSLFAGLADSYEQYF	TGTGCCAGCAGTCTATTCGCCGGACTAGCAGACTCCTACGAGCAGTACTTC
TRBD1	-	TRBV20-1	TRBJ1-2	CSARETGYGYTF	TGCAGTGCTAGAGAGACAGGGTATGGCTACACCTTC
-	-	TRBV3-1	TRBJ1-1	CASSQTGTRTTEAFF	TGTGCCAGCAGCCAGACGGGGACACGTACCACTGAAGCTTTCTTT
TRBD1	-	TRBV6-1	TRBJ2-7	CASRDRGQYEQYF	TGTGCCAGCCGGGACAGGGGGCAGTACGAGCAGTACTTC
TRBD1	many	TRBV3-1	TRBJ2-3	CASSRQGKNTQYF	TGTGCCAGCAGCCGACAGGGCAAAAATACGCAGTATTTT
-	-	TRBV6-5	TRBJ2-1	CASSYSSSGEQFF	TGTGCCAGCAGTTACTCGAGTAGCGGAGAGCAGTTCTTC
-	many	TRBV11-2	TRBJ2-5	CASRPLQGRGETQYF	TGTGCCAGCAGACCATTACAGGGTCGGGGAGAGACCCAGTACTTC
TRBD2	many	TRBV20-1	TRBJ2-7	CSASRTAGAYEQYF	TGCAGTGCTTCCCGGACGGCGGGAGCCTACGAGCAGTACTTC
TRBD1	many	TRBV11-2	TRBJ2-1	CASSTRDRNEQFF	TGTGCCAGCAGCACCCGGGACAGAAATGAGCAGTTCTTC
-	many	TRBV11-2	TRBJ1-1	CASSPHAENTEAFF	TGTGCCAGCAGCCCCCATGCCGAGAACACTGAAGCTTTCTTT
-	many	TRBV7-6	TRBJ2-1	CASSLGLGVSNEQFF	TGTGCCAGCAGCTTGGGCCTTGGGGTATCAAATGAGCAGTTCTTC
-	-	TRBV5-1	TRBJ2-5	CASSIMREETQYF	TGCGCCAGCAGCATCATGAGGGAAGAGACCCAGTACTTC
TRBD2	-	TRBV5-1	TRBJ2-1	CASSLTGTSGSTNEQFF	TGCGCCAGCAGCTTAACCGGGACTAGCGGGAGTACCAATGAGCAGTTCTTC
-	many	TRBV4-2	TRBJ2-5	CASSQDYGRFQETQYF	TGTGCCAGCAGCCAAGATTACGGACGCTTCCAAGAGACCCAGTACTTC
-	many	TRBV30	TRBJ2-2	CAWTRTSLGTGELFF	TGTGCCTGGACCCGGACTTCCCTGGGAACCGGGGAGCTGTTTTTT
TRBD1	few	TRBV9	TRBJ1-1	CASSVGTGHLGTEAFF	TGTGCCAGCAGCGTAGGGACAGGGCATCTGGGCACTGAAGCTTTCTTT
-	once	TRBV27	TRBJ2-7	CASSLSGEGNKQYF	TGTGCCAGCAGTTTATCGGGGGAAGGGAATAAGCAGTACTTC
TRBD2	-	TRBV7-9	TRBJ2-3	CASSRLLAGTDTQYF	TGTGCCAGCAGCCGGTTACTAGCGGGCACAGATACGCAGTATTTT
-	many	TRBV6-6	TRBJ2-7	CASSYGSSGAYEQYF	TGTGCCAGCAGTTATGGAAGTAGCGGAGCTTACGAGCAGTACTTC
-	many	TRBV6-2/TRBV6-3	TRBJ2-7	CASSPLPTGYYEQYF	TGTGCCAGCAGTCCCCTCCCGACAGGCTACTACGAGCAGTACTTC
TRBD1	many	TRBV5-1	TRBJ2-2	CASSLAAGGRGELFF	TGCGCCAGCAGCTTGGCCGCAGGGGGCCGCGGGGAGCTGTTTTTT
-	-	TRBV3-1	TRBJ2-5	CASSTAYETQYF	TGTGCCAGCTCGACTGCCTACGAGACCCAGTACTTC
TRBD1	few	TRBV10-3	TRBJ1-2	CAISGRGQNYGYTF	TGTGCCATCAGTGGAAGGGGACAGAACTATGGCTACACCTTC
-	many	TRBV7-2	TRBJ1-5	CASSLAILDALRRPQHF	TGTGCCAGCAGCTTAGCGATCTTGGATGCGTTAAGAAGACCCCAGCATTTT
TRBD2	many	TRBV3-1	TRBJ2-3	CASSRQTSGTDTQYF	TGTGCCAGCAGCCGACAGACTAGCGGCACAGATACGCAGTATTTT
TRBD1	many	TRBV6-1	TRBJ1-1	CASRRRPSDRVNTEAFF	TGTGCCAGCAGGCGTCGCCCCTCGGACAGGGTGAACACTGAAGCTTTCTTT
TRBD1	once	TRBV6-2/TRBV6-3	TRBJ1-4	CASRQTGQDGELFF	TGTGCCAGCAGGCAAACGGGACAGGATGGAGAACTGTTTTTT
-	-	TRBV6-2/TRBV6-3	TRBJ2-7	CASSYVIGQAYEQYF	TGTGCCAGCAGTTACGTTATAGGACAAGCCTACGAGCAGTACTTC
TRBD2	few	TRBV5-1	TRBJ2-3	CASSSSPRGKGTDTQYF	TGCGCCAGCAGCTCCTCCCCGCGGGGGAAAGGCACAGATACGCAGTATTTT
TRBD1	many	TRBV20-1	TRBJ1-5	CSATPGQGADQPQHF	TGCAGTGCTACGCCGGGACAGGGGGCTGATCAGCCCCAGCATTTT
TRBD1	-	TRBV5-1	TRBJ2-5	CASSDRGETKYF	TGCGCCAGCAGTGACAGGGGAGAGACCAAGTACTTC
-	many	TRBV27	TRBJ2-3	CASSLRSYTDTQYF	TGTGCCAGCAGTTTACGATCTTACACAGATACGCAGTATTTT
-	-	TRBV7-9	TRBJ1-2	CASSPRGSAYGYTF	TGTGCCAGCAGCCCCCGTGGGAGTGCCTATGGCTACACCTTC
TRBD1	many	TRBV27	TRBJ2-7	CASRPGQGGVYEQYF	TGTGCCAGCAGACCCGGACAGGGGGGCGTCTACGAGCAGTACTTC
-	few	TRBV19	TRBJ1-1	CASSIGSGNTEAFF	TGTGCCAGTAGTATTGGATCGGGGAACACTGAAGCTTTCTTT
-	many	TRBV27	TRBJ1-5	CASSLQFPGNQPQHF	TGTGCCAGCAGTTTACAGTTTCCGGGGAATCAGCCCCAGCATTTT
TRBD1	-	TRBV4-1	TRBJ1-3	CASSQVDREAGNTIYF	TGCGCCAGCAGCCAAGTTGACAGGGAGGCCGGAAACACCATATATTTT
-	many	TRBV6-1	TRBJ2-2	CASKPPDSTNTGELFF	TGTGCCAGCAAGCCCCCCGACTCGACGAACACCGGGGAGCTGTTTTTT
-	many	TRBV6-6	TRBJ2-5	CASSYSPMSRQRETQYF	TGTGCCAGCAGTTACTCCCCCATGTCAAGGCAAAGAGAGACCCAGTACTTC
-	few	TRBV5-1	TRBJ2-6	CASTPLPSGANVLTF	TGCGCCAGCACCCCCCTCCCCTCTGGGGCCAACGTCCTGACTTTC
-	many	TRBV12-3/TRBV12-4	TRBJ2-1	CASSPGGSSYNEQFF	TGTGCCAGCAGCCCTGGGGGGAGTTCCTACAATGAGCAGTTCTTC
-	many	TRBV12-3/TRBV12-4	TRBJ2-2	CASTLGNSWAGELFF	TGTGCCAGCACCCTGGGAAATAGTTGGGCCGGGGAGCTGTTTTTT
-	many	TRBV6-1	TRBJ2-1	CASSSAGTQNNEQFF	TGTGCCAGCAGTTCGGCCGGGACACAAAACAATGAGCAGTTCTTC
-	-	TRBV28	TRBJ1-1	CASSARSWTMWTEAFF	TGTGCCAGCAGTGCCCGATCGTGGACGATGTGGACTGAAGCTTTCTTT
TRBD2	-	TRBV28	TRBJ2-5	CASSLGSGSGKETQYF	TGTGCCAGCAGCCTGGGTAGCGGGAGCGGCAAAGAGACCCAGTACTTC
-	many	TRBV5-1	TRBJ2-7	CASRPGSGTQGEQYF	TGCGCCAGCAGACCGGGAAGCGGCACTCAAGGGGAGCAGTACTTC
-	few	TRBV6-1	TRBJ2-1	CASSLLNEGYNEQFF	TGTGCCAGCAGCCTACTGAACGAGGGTTACAATGAGCAGTTCTTC